The clone carrying this TCR beta chain came up many times. Its antigen is undetermined. The sample comes from a study of T cells in Graves' hyperthyroidism and ophthalmopathy. Thyroid ultrasound and orbital computed tomography, with clinical symptoms and serum thyroxine and TRAb, informed diagnoses. RNA transcripts were the template for amplifying TCR beta CDR3 regions. A set of HTBI primers served as the primers for a first-round RT-PCR of the TCR CDR3. TCRdb re-called the multiplex PCR reads through MiXCR, storing one row per CDR3 protein. This sample carries about 380,000 distinct CDR3 sequences, about 18% of them seen once, and the ten largest clones take 35% to 50%. Study-wide points: A median around 6.4 months before onset, the model predicted ophthalmopathy.

The germline V and J ends were trimmed by 1 base and 5 bases, with 12 bases remaining between them. CDR1 and CDR2 (germline): DFQATT, SNEGSKA (reference sequence). The length of the CDR3 is 13 residues. This TCR came from a man aged 18 to 30 with Graves' ophthalmopathy. The material sequenced was blood. V usage is TRBV20-1 and J usage is TRBJ2-7, with D maybe TRBD1 (5 bases). CDR3 nucleotide sequence: TGCAGTGCTAGAGCGGACATACTTGACGAGCAGTACTTC. Protein product: CSARADILDEQYF.